This T cell receptor beta chain was found in a study of blood T cell repertoires in COVID-19. At the level of the study: Acute and convalescent COVID-19 samples came from the United States, Italy and Spain. T cells, B-cell-depleted T cells, or PBMCs supplied cDNA or gDNA.

Participant-given clinical history determined each cohort assignment. Measured with immunoSEQ multiplex PCR; TCRdb has only the in-frame clones, and not every one. Counted here are 350,000 or so clones, more than 85% occurring once; the ten biggest clones make up roughly 18%. From germline, CDR1 is KGHSH and CDR2 LQKENI. The CDR3 is 13 amino acids. Trimming pared 8 bases from V and 7 bases from J, leaving 12 bases between. The TCR sequence derives from a woman in her twenties or thirties who had recovered from COVID-19. Sequenced input: PBMCs or T cells enriched from blood (not recorded which). This chain joins TRBV18 and TRBJ1-6, with D perhaps matching TRBD1 (5 bases). This CDR3 is CASTPGGNSPLHF. The CDR3 DNA follows: TGTGCCAGCACGCCGGGGGGGAATTCACCCCTCCACTTT. The whole variable domain, filled in from reference TRBV18 and TRBJ1-6, reads NAGVMQNPRHLVRRRGQEARLRCSPMKGHSHVYWYRQLPEEGLKFMVYLQKENIIDESGMPKERFSAEFPKEGPSILRIQQVVRGDSAAYFCASTPGGNSPLHFGNGTRLTVT.